The 23 T cell receptor beta chains below all came from one sample that was sequenced in a study of vaccination and CD4 T cells after COVID-19. Sequencing of cultured CD4+ T cell DNA used the Oncomine TCR Beta short-read assay. MiXCR, applied by TCRdb to the PCR reads, yields one record per CDR3 protein. The repertoire consists of about 7,600 distinct CDR3 sequences, with 45% occurring once and the leading ten covering approximately 19%. Treatment given: 10-day PBMC culture with coronavirus spike peptide pools or control peptides (ViraFEST assay). Gathering of the CD4+ T cells, from the unexposed donor, took place before the COVID-19 pandemic (2011-2018). No antigen is known for these receptors. Sequencing input: CD4+ T cells from blood, cultured in vitro. These receptors came from a human donor in good health.

The chain has TRBV7-6 and TRBJ2-7, with D possibly being TRBD1 (6 bases). The CDR3 loop spans 17 amino acids. Germline V gives CDR1 SGHVS, CDR2 FNYEAQ. V lost 1 base to trimming and J lost 7 bases, with 23 bases between them. In nucleotides, the CDR3 is TGTGCCAGCAGCTTAGGGCCGAAACAGGGAATTGAGGCTGAGCAGTACGTC. It translates to CASSLGPKQGIEAEQYV.

This clonotype showed up just a few times. The chain carries TRBV7-2 and TRBJ1-2; D may be TRBD1 (5 bases). Germline CDR1 reads SGHTA; CDR2 reads FQGNSA. The CDR3 loop spans 11 amino acids. Trimming pared 8 bases from V and 7 bases from J, leaving 11 bases between. CDR3 nucleotide sequence: TGTGCCAGCGCCCAGGGAGGTGGCTACACCTTC. This codes for CASAQGGGYTF.

This chain links TRBV4-1 with TRBJ1-2, with 8 bases fitting TRBD1. The CDR3 runs to 16 residues. Germline V gene lookup returns CDR1 MGHRA and CDR2 YSYEKL. The V gene end was trimmed by 1 base and the J gene end by 8 bases; junction bases not matched to a gene: 12. The CDR3 here is CASSQARAGGAGGYTF. CDR3 sequence (DNA): TGCGCCAGCAGCCAAGCCCGGGCAGGGGGCGCGGGAGGCTACACCTTC.

The rearrangement uses TRBV6-1 and TRBJ1-3; TRBD1 might be the D (5 bases). Germline CDR1 MNHNS, CDR2 SASEGT. V was clipped by 5 bases and J by 0 bases, with 8 bases between them. This CDR3 is built from 14 residues. The DNA for the CDR3 is TGTGCCAGCAGTAGGACAAGCTCTGGAAACACCATATATTTT. Its protein is CASSRTSSGNTIYF.

This rearrangement joins TRBV11-3 to TRBJ2-5; D call uncertain. Trimming removed 11 bases at V and 3 bases at J, with 16 bases between. CDR1 SGHNT and CDR2 YENEEA come from the germline V gene. The CDR3 runs to 13 residues. CDR3 sequence: CAPRVYPKETQYF. In nucleotides, the CDR3 is TGTGCCCCTAGAGTATACCCAAAAGAGACCCAGTACTTC.

The chain has TRBV6-1 and TRBJ1-4; tentative D call: TRBD1 (5 bases). Germline V gene sequence: CDR1 MNHNS, CDR2 SASEGT. Trimming stripped 3 bases from V and 14 bases from J, with 16 bases between. This CDR3 has 13 residues. In DNA form, the CDR3 reads TGTGCCAGCAGTGAGTCCCAAAACCGGGACCTGTTTTTT. Protein: CASSESQNRDLFF.

The chain couples TRBV25-1 to TRBJ1-2, with 9 bases lining up with TRBD1. V dropped 1 base and J dropped 1; count of bases not matched to a gene: 7. This CDR3 has 17 residues. Germline values: CDR1 MGHDK, CDR2 SYGVNS. CDR3 amino acids: CASSELSGTGSNYGYTF. Here the CDR3 DNA reads TGTGCCAGCAGTGAATTGTCCGGGACAGGGAGTAACTATGGCTACACCTTC.

The chain is built from TRBV20-1 and TRBJ2-3, with D possibly being TRBD1 (5 bases). Germline values: CDR1 DFQATT, CDR2 SNEGSKA (reference sequence). V lost 4 bases, J lost 10 bases, and 15 bases lay in between. This CDR3 has 12 residues. The chain's CDR3 is CSANPAGPPQYF. The CDR3 nucleotides read TGCAGTGCTAACCCCGCAGGGCCCCCGCAGTATTTT.

The gene calls are TRBV2 and TRBJ1-2, with D hard to call. In germline, CDR1 is SNHLY, CDR2 FYNNEI. The CDR3 runs to 11 residues. Trimming removed 6 bases from V and 7 bases from J, with 9 bases in between. The CDR3 is CASRTVSGYTF. The CDR3 DNA sequence: TGTGCCAGCAGGACTGTTAGTGGCTACACCTTC.

In this sample, this clonotype turned up once. The CDR3 bases are TGTGCCAGCAGCCAAGATTTTAGGCGTGGGGGTCAAGAGACCCAGTACTTC. Protein product: CASSQDFRRGGQETQYF. V is TRBV4-2 and J is TRBJ2-5; D tentatively fits TRBD1 or TRBD2 (5 bases each). Trimming took off 0 bases at V and 2 bases at J, with 16 bases between the two ends. CDR3 length equals 17 residues. The germline V gene encodes CDR1 LGHNA and CDR2 YNFKEQ.

The chain joins TRBV5-6 to TRBJ1-5; D ambiguous. Per germline, CDR1 SGHDT and CDR2 YYEEEE. V lost 2 bases and J 2 bases, leaving 8 bases between the germline ends. The CDR3 runs to 14 residues. DNA of the CDR3: TGTGCCAGCAGCTTCGGTAGGGGCAATCAGCCCCAGCATTTT. Translation gives CASSFGRGNQPQHF.

This clonotype was observed once. The gene calls are TRBV5-1 and TRBJ2-7; unclear D gene. The CDR3 contains 13 residues. V gave up 0 bases and J gave up 0 bases, with 4 bases separating them. CDR1 and CDR2 (germline): SGHRS, YFSETQ. As DNA, the CDR3 is TGCGCCAGCAGCTTGGTCGGCTCCTACGAGCAGTACTTC. Residues: CASSLVGSYEQYF.

The chain links TRBV2 to TRBJ1-2; 8 nucleotides agree with TRBD1. CDR1 is SNHLY and CDR2 is FYNNEI in the germline V gene. Germline trimming cut 6 bases from V and 3 bases from J; bases unmatched to any gene: 3. The CDR3 sequence is 13 residues long. The CDR3 DNA is TGTGCCAGCAGGGCGGACAGGGACTATGGCTACACCTTC. This sequence encodes CASRADRDYGYTF.

This chain connects TRBV10-2 to TRBJ2-3, with D maybe TRBD1 (5 bases). The CDR3 covers 14 residues. V was pared by 5 bases and J by 1 base, with 10 bases between. Germline V gene data show CDR1 as WSHSY and CDR2 as SAAADI. The CDR3 nucleotides read TGCGCCAGCAGTATACAGGCGGGCACAGATACGCAGTATTTT. This encodes CASSIQAGTDTQYF.

The V call is TRBV14, the J call TRBJ1-1, with D hard to call. The CDR3 length is 13 residues. Trimming removed 4 bases from V and 0 bases from J, with 6 bases in between. Germline lookup yields CDR1 SGHDN and CDR2 FVKESK. CDR3 residues: CASSLDMNTEAFF. Written as DNA, the CDR3 is TGTGCCAGCAGCCTCGACATGAACACTGAAGCTTTCTTT.

The CDR3 DNA follows: TGTGCCAGTAGTATAGACCGCGGGGGGGCGTTCCCTGGGGCCAACGTCCTGACTTTC. Its protein is CASSIDRGGAFPGANVLTF. The gene calls are TRBV19 and TRBJ2-6; 9 bases fit TRBD2. The CDR3 loop spans 19 amino acids. The V gene end was trimmed by 0 bases and the J gene end by 2 bases; junction bases not matched to a gene: 8. Germline V gene sequence: CDR1 LNHDA, CDR2 SQIVND (reference sequence). The complete variable domain, with remaining parts taken from reference TRBV19 and TRBJ2-6, reads DGGITQSPKYLFRKEGQNVTLSCEQNLNHDAMYWYRQDPGQGLRLIYYSQIVNDFQKGDIAEGYSVSREKKESFPLTVTSAQKNPTAFYLCASSIDRGGAFPGANVLTFGAGSRLTVL.

Only one count was recorded for this clonotype. The rearrangement uses TRBV19 and TRBJ2-1; TRBD1 matches 9 bases. Looked up from germline, CDR1 is LNHDA and CDR2 is SQIVND (reference sequence). V dropped 3 bases and J dropped 9; count of bases not matched to a gene: 3. The CDR3 runs 13 residues. CDR3 bases: TGTGCCAGTAGTATGACAGGGGGGGTTGAGCAGTTCTTC. Its translation is CASSMTGGVEQFF.

V is TRBV4-1 and J is TRBJ1-5; D might be TRBD1 (5 bases). V dropped 3 bases and J dropped 6 bases, with 21 bases sitting between them. This CDR3 has 17 residues. Germline V lookup: CDR1 MGHRA, CDR2 YSYEKL. In DNA form, the CDR3 reads TGCGCCAGCAGCCAGGCGCTAGGACAAACAGTCACTCAGCCCCAGCATTTT. Its protein is CASSQALGQTVTQPQHF.

This clonotype was found once. This chain links TRBV10-3 with TRBJ2-3; 10 positions agree with TRBD1. The trim removed 6 bases at V and 1 base at J, leaving 1 base unmatched. There are 14 residues in the CDR3. CDR1 and CDR2 (germline): ENHRY, SYGVKD. The CDR3: CAISGTGGTDTQYF. CDR3 coding DNA: TGTGCCATCAGCGGGACAGGGGGCACAGATACGCAGTATTTT.

This rearrangement joins TRBV7-8 to TRBJ2-3, with no clear D. The CDR3 runs 12 residues. Germline V gene data show CDR1 as SGHVS and CDR2 as FQNEAQ. Trimming stripped 5 bases from V and 4 bases from J, with 7 bases between. CDR3: CASSASPDTQYF. The CDR3 DNA is TGTGCCAGCAGCGCTTCCCCAGATACGCAGTATTTT.

V gene TRBV12-5 combines with J gene TRBJ1-2; 7 nucleotides match TRBD1. Germline CDR1 and CDR2: LGHNT and FRNRAP. The CDR3 loop spans 13 amino acids. V gave up 2 bases and J gave up 6 bases; unmatched junction bases: 3. The CDR3 DNA follows: TGTGCTAGTGGTTTGTATACAGGGGATGGCTACACCTTC. Protein product: CASGLYTGDGYTF.

This chain connects TRBV20-1 to TRBJ1-2; 7 nucleotides align to TRBD1. Germline V gene lookup returns CDR1 DFQATT and CDR2 SNEGSKA (reference sequence). This CDR3 is 14 amino acids long. V lost 3 bases, J lost 2 bases, and 6 bases stayed unmatched. The CDR3 bases are TGCAGTGCTAGGGGGGCGGACAGGAACTATGGCTACACCTTC. Its translation: CSARGADRNYGYTF.

The chain couples TRBV29-1 to TRBJ2-2, with D possibly TRBD2 on 6 matching bases. The CDR3 loop spans 15 amino acids. The germline V and J ends were trimmed by 7 bases and 0 bases, with 15 bases remaining between them. Germline assignment: CDR1 SQVTM and CDR2 ANQGSEA. The CDR3 here is CSARTGGTNTGELFF. Written as DNA, the CDR3 is TGCAGCGCCCGCACCGGAGGGACGAACACCGGGGAGCTGTTTTTT.